The clone carrying this T cell receptor (beta chain) was detected only a few times. This entry belongs to a study of cytomegalovirus exposure and HLA in healthy donors. The germline gives CDR1 MNHEY, CDR2 SVGAGI. The CDR3 contains 14 residues. The V end was cut by 5 bases, the J end by 5 bases, with 16 bases between. 13 Jbeta primers and 60 Vbeta primers were used for the PCR. TCRdb's table, derived via immunoSEQ multiplex PCR, lists solely in-frame clones and lacks some. The sample lists some 160,000 clones; approximately 86% were seen once. The chain combines TRBV6-5 with TRBJ2-7; TRBD1 might be the D (7 bases). The TCR comes from a woman aged 18-29 years in good health and CMV-seronegative. Input material: PBMCs. Written as DNA, the CDR3 is TGTGCCAGCAGTGACAGGGATGGGGGGCACGAGCAGTACTTC. This gives the protein CASSDRDGGHEQYF.